This T cell receptor beta chain was retrieved from a study of T cells in Graves' hyperthyroidism and ophthalmopathy. Study-wide results and caveats: The majority of expanded thyroid clonotypes above 0.001 also appeared in blood.

This clonotype was seen at least ten times. Its target is not known. Researchers amplified the TCR beta CDR3 regions from RNA transcripts. Primed by the HTBI set, a first-round RT-PCR was run on the TCR CDR3. MiXCR was run by TCRdb on the multiplex PCR reads, yielding one entry per CDR3 protein. The sample yields some 720,000 distinct CDR3 sequences, less than 20% seen once. No progression to ophthalmopathy during 18 months of follow-up defined stable disease. CDR1 is MDHEN and CDR2 is SYDVKM in the germline V gene. V shed 0 bases and J 5 bases; nucleotides not matched to a gene: 2. The CDR3 totals 16 residues.

The sequenced material came from blood. This clonotype originated in a man between 18 and 29 years old with Graves' hyperthyroidism. The chain links TRBV28 to TRBJ1-6, with 9 bases that match TRBD1. The chain's CDR3 is CASSLWRTGDNSPLHF. The CDR3 bases are TGTGCCAGCAGTTTATGGAGGACAGGGGATAATTCACCCCTCCACTTT.